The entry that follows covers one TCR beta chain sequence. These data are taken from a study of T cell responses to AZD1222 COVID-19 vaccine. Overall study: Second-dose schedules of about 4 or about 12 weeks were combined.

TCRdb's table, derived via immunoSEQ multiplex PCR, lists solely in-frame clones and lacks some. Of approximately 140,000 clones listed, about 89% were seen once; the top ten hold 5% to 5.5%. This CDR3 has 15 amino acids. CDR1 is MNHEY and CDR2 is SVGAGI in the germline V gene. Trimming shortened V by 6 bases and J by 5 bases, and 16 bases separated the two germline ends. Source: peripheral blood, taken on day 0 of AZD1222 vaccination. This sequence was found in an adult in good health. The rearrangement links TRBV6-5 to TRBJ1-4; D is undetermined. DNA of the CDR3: TGTGCCAGCAGAAACTCCGGAGGAAAAAATGAAAAACTGTTTTTT. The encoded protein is CASRNSGGKNEKLFF.